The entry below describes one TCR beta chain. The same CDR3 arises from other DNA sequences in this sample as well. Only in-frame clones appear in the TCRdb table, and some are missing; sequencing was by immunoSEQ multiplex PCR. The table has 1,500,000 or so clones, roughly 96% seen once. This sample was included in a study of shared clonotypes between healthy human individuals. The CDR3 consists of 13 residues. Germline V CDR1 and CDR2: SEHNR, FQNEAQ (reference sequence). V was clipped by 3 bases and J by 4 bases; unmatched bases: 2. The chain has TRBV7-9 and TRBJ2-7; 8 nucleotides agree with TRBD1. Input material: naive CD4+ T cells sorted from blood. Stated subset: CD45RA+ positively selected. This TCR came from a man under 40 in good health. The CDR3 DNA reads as TGTGCCAGCAGCTTCGGACAGGGTTACGAGCAGTACTTC. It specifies CASSFGQGYEQYF. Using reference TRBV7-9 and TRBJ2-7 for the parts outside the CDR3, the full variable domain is DTGVSQNPRHKITKRGQNVTFRCDPISEHNRLYWYRQTLGQGPEFLTYFQNEAQLEKSRLLSDRFSAERPKGSFSTLEIQRTEQGDSAMYLCASSFGQGYEQYFGPGTRLTVT.